Listed below are T cell receptor beta chains from one sample, sequenced in a study of regulatory T cells in long-lasting Graves disease. One entry per CDR3 protein, called by TCRdb with MiXCR from the multiplex PCR reads. There are around 400,000 distinct CDR3 sequences in the sample; 15% occur only once, and approximately 22% lies in the top ten. The input for sequencing was peripheral blood mononuclear cells (PBMCs), taken at new diagnosis, from a patient treated with antithyroid drugs. Receptors were obtained from a female donor with Graves disease. Each CDR3 is given with its conserved first and last residue. Each record gives: J gene, clone size, V gene, D gene, CDR3 DNA, CDR3 protein. The D gene is left open where the match is weak. Size is omitted from some rows. Given values are once, few, many or a class for expanded clones.

J gene: TRBJ1-1
clone size: many
V gene: TRBV10-3
D gene: NA
CDR3 DNA: TGTGCCATCAGTGAAAGAGCGGGGAGGGCTTTCTTT
CDR3 protein: CAISERAGRAFF

J gene: TRBJ1-1
clone size: few
V gene: TRBV5-4
D gene: NA
CDR3 DNA: TGTGCCAGCAGCCTGGAGGTGGGCGGGGTTTGGACTGAAGCTTTCTTT
CDR3 protein: CASSLEVGGVWTEAFF

J gene: TRBJ2-5
clone size: few
V gene: TRBV4-1
D gene: TRBD2
CDR3 DNA: TGCGCCAGCAGCCAGGCTGGACTAGCGGGTTACCAAGAGACCCAGTACTTC
CDR3 protein: CASSQAGLAGYQETQYF

J gene: TRBJ2-5
clone size: many
V gene: TRBV7-2
D gene: NA
CDR3 DNA: TGTGCCAGCAGCTTAGTAGGGGCTGGGCGCGAGACCCAGTACTTC
CDR3 protein: CASSLVGAGRETQYF

J gene: TRBJ2-1
clone size: few
V gene: TRBV5-4
D gene: TRBD2
CDR3 DNA: TGTGCCAGCAGCTTGGATGCTAGCGGGAGGTTTAATGAGCAGTTCTTC
CDR3 protein: CASSLDASGRFNEQFF

J gene: TRBJ1-4
clone size: few
V gene: TRBV7-6
D gene: NA
CDR3 DNA: TGTGCCAGCAGCTCAAGCGCACTCGGGGGTAATGAAAAACTGTTTTTT
CDR3 protein: CASSSSALGGNEKLFF

J gene: TRBJ2-7
clone size: NA
V gene: TRBV7-9
D gene: NA
CDR3 DNA: TGTGCCAGCAGTCAAACCGCAACCGGGGCTACCTACGAGCAGTACTTC
CDR3 protein: CASSQTATGATYEQYF

J gene: TRBJ2-4
clone size: many
V gene: TRBV20-1
D gene: NA
CDR3 DNA: TGCAGTGCTAGAGTTCAGGGGGCCAAAAACATTCAGTACTTC
CDR3 protein: CSARVQGAKNIQYF

J gene: TRBJ2-1
clone size: NA
V gene: TRBV4-2
D gene: TRBD2
CDR3 DNA: TGTGCCAGCAGCCAGGATCCCGGGACTAGTAATCATGAGCAGTTCTTC
CDR3 protein: CASSQDPGTSNHEQFF

J gene: TRBJ2-1
clone size: few
V gene: TRBV19
D gene: TRBD1
CDR3 DNA: TGTGCCAGTAGTATAGATCCGGGACAGGGGCACGATGAGCAGTTCTTC
CDR3 protein: CASSIDPGQGHDEQFF

J gene: TRBJ2-1
clone size: once
V gene: TRBV12-3/TRBV12-4
D gene: NA
CDR3 DNA: TGTGCCAGCAGTCCCCACGGGATAGCAGGGGCCCATGAGCAGTTCTTC
CDR3 protein: CASSPHGIAGAHEQFF

J gene: TRBJ1-1
clone size: many
V gene: TRBV4-3
D gene: NA
CDR3 DNA: TGCGCCAGCAGCCAAGATGAGGCGGAAATAATGAACACTGAAGCTTTCTTT
CDR3 protein: CASSQDEAEIMNTEAFF

J gene: TRBJ1-1
clone size: many
V gene: TRBV9
D gene: NA
CDR3 DNA: TGTGCCAGCAGCGGGGGGACCGCGAGTACTGAAGCTTTCTTT
CDR3 protein: CASSGGTASTEAFF

J gene: TRBJ2-6
clone size: few
V gene: TRBV7-9
D gene: TRBD1
CDR3 DNA: TGTGCCAGCAGCTCCCGGGACAGGGCCCGGGGGGCCAACGTCCTGACTTTC
CDR3 protein: CASSSRDRARGANVLTF

J gene: TRBJ2-7
clone size: many
V gene: TRBV11-2
D gene: NA
CDR3 DNA: TGTGCCAGCAGCGGGGACACCCTCTTAAGTGGATCCTACGAGCAGTACTTC
CDR3 protein: CASSGDTLLSGSYEQYF

J gene: TRBJ2-5
clone size: few
V gene: TRBV6-5
D gene: TRBD2
CDR3 DNA: TGTGCCAGCAGTTACTCGAGTAGCGGGGGCCAAGAGACCCAGTACTTC
CDR3 protein: CASSYSSSGGQETQYF

J gene: TRBJ2-5
clone size: few
V gene: TRBV14
D gene: NA
CDR3 DNA: TGTGCCAGCAGCCAAGCATTTTTGGGGGCGGCGGAGACCCAGTACTTC
CDR3 protein: CASSQAFLGAAETQYF

J gene: TRBJ2-7
clone size: few
V gene: TRBV12-3/TRBV12-4
D gene: TRBD2
CDR3 DNA: TGTGCCGGCAGTCCCCCCCCAGCGGGAGTCTACGAGCAGTACTTC
CDR3 protein: CAGSPPPAGVYEQYF

J gene: TRBJ1-6
clone size: many
V gene: TRBV12-3/TRBV12-4
D gene: TRBD1
CDR3 DNA: TGTGCCAGCAGTCCAGGACAGGGGGGGAATTCACCCCTCCACTTT
CDR3 protein: CASSPGQGGNSPLHF

J gene: TRBJ1-2
clone size: NA
V gene: TRBV20-1
D gene: NA
CDR3 DNA: TGCAGTGCTAGAGTCGGCAGCTCGTCCTACACCTTC
CDR3 protein: CSARVGSSSYTF

J gene: TRBJ2-7
clone size: NA
V gene: TRBV5-1
D gene: NA
CDR3 DNA: TGCGCCAGCAGCTTGGAAGACGGGACCTACGAGCAGTACTTC
CDR3 protein: CASSLEDGTYEQYF

J gene: TRBJ1-1
clone size: many
V gene: TRBV27
D gene: NA
CDR3 DNA: TGTGCCAGCAGGCCAACCACTATGAACACTGAAGCTTTCTTT
CDR3 protein: CASRPTTMNTEAFF

J gene: TRBJ1-1
clone size: few
V gene: TRBV18
D gene: NA
CDR3 DNA: TGTGCCAGCTCACCACCGGCAGGACGCCACACTGAAGCTTTCTTT
CDR3 protein: CASSPPAGRHTEAFF

J gene: TRBJ2-5
clone size: many
V gene: TRBV2
D gene: NA
CDR3 DNA: TGTGCCAGCAGTGGCTCTACTAGTGCCCGGACCCAGTACTTC
CDR3 protein: CASSGSTSARTQYF

J gene: TRBJ2-7
clone size: many
V gene: TRBV27
D gene: NA
CDR3 DNA: TGTGCCAGCAGTTACGGGGCCTCCTACGAGCAGTACTTC
CDR3 protein: CASSYGASYEQYF

J gene: TRBJ2-3
clone size: many
V gene: TRBV28
D gene: TRBD2
CDR3 DNA: TGTGCCAGTTTTAGCGGGAGGGCCGATACGCAGTATTTT
CDR3 protein: CASFSGRADTQYF

J gene: TRBJ2-1
clone size: many
V gene: TRBV20-1
D gene: NA
CDR3 DNA: TGCAGTGCTGCGGACAGAAACAATGAGCAGTTCTTC
CDR3 protein: CSAADRNNEQFF

J gene: TRBJ2-7
clone size: many
V gene: TRBV29-1
D gene: TRBD2
CDR3 DNA: TGCAGCGTTGAAGATCTGACTAGCGGACACTCCTACGAGCAGTACTTC
CDR3 protein: CSVEDLTSGHSYEQYF

J gene: TRBJ2-6
clone size: many
V gene: TRBV13
D gene: NA
CDR3 DNA: TGTGCCAGCAGTAAGGGTTCTGGGGCCAACGTCCTGACTTTC
CDR3 protein: CASSKGSGANVLTF

J gene: TRBJ2-1
clone size: many
V gene: TRBV27
D gene: TRBD2
CDR3 DNA: TGTGCCAGCAGTTTATCTCAGGTTGGGACTAGCTCCTACAATGAGCAGTTCTTC
CDR3 protein: CASSLSQVGTSSYNEQFF

J gene: TRBJ2-3
clone size: many
V gene: TRBV12-5
D gene: TRBD2
CDR3 DNA: TGTGCTAGTGGTCTTGACCAGCGGGGGGCAGATACGCAGTATTTT
CDR3 protein: CASGLDQRGADTQYF

J gene: TRBJ1-5
clone size: many
V gene: TRBV7-9
D gene: NA
CDR3 DNA: TGTGCCAGCAGTTCATCCAGGGGAAAATCGGATCAGCCCCAGCATTTT
CDR3 protein: CASSSSRGKSDQPQHF

J gene: TRBJ2-5
clone size: many
V gene: TRBV29-1
D gene: NA
CDR3 DNA: TGCAGCGTTCGGCACGGACTGGGAGAGACCCAGTACTTC
CDR3 protein: CSVRHGLGETQYF

J gene: TRBJ2-7
clone size: many
V gene: TRBV28
D gene: NA
CDR3 DNA: TGTGCCAGCAGTGGGGGGTTGGGCCGATCCTACGAGCAGTACTTC
CDR3 protein: CASSGGLGRSYEQYF

J gene: TRBJ2-6
clone size: many
V gene: TRBV7-3
D gene: NA
CDR3 DNA: TGTGCCAGCAGCTTAAATCCTGGGGCCAACGTCCTGACTTTC
CDR3 protein: CASSLNPGANVLTF

J gene: TRBJ2-5
clone size: NA
V gene: TRBV7-8
D gene: TRBD2
CDR3 DNA: TGTGCCAGCCTATTGACCGGGACTAGCGGGAGGGCTAACCAGTACTTC
CDR3 protein: CASLLTGTSGRANQYF

J gene: TRBJ2-1
clone size: NA
V gene: TRBV20-1
D gene: TRBD2
CDR3 DNA: TGCAGTGCCCGGACAAGCGGGAGAGGGGGTTGGGAGCAGTTCTTC
CDR3 protein: CSARTSGRGGWEQFF

J gene: TRBJ2-2
clone size: many
V gene: TRBV27
D gene: NA
CDR3 DNA: TGTGCCAGCAGTTACCTCCAGGGGGAGCTGTTTTTT
CDR3 protein: CASSYLQGELFF

J gene: TRBJ2-5
clone size: many
V gene: TRBV18
D gene: NA
CDR3 DNA: TGTGCCAGCTCCCCGGCGAGGAGAAAGACCCAGTACTTC
CDR3 protein: CASSPARRKTQYF

J gene: TRBJ2-1
clone size: NA
V gene: TRBV7-9
D gene: NA
CDR3 DNA: TGTGCCAGCAGGGTAGGGGGATACAATGAGCAGTTCTTC
CDR3 protein: CASRVGGYNEQFF

J gene: TRBJ1-1
clone size: NA
V gene: TRBV10-3
D gene: NA
CDR3 DNA: TGTGCCACGGGGAGGAAAAAGGGGACTGAAGCTTTCTTT
CDR3 protein: CATGRKKGTEAFF

J gene: TRBJ2-7
clone size: many
V gene: TRBV12-3/TRBV12-4
D gene: NA
CDR3 DNA: TGTGCCAGCAGGACATCCCGGGACGGAGCTTACGAGCAGTACTTC
CDR3 protein: CASRTSRDGAYEQYF

J gene: TRBJ2-1
clone size: NA
V gene: TRBV7-9
D gene: TRBD2
CDR3 DNA: TGTGCCAGCAGCTTAGCGCGGGGGACGGCCTACAATGAGCAGTTCTTC
CDR3 protein: CASSLARGTAYNEQFF

J gene: TRBJ1-2
clone size: many
V gene: TRBV5-1
D gene: TRBD1
CDR3 DNA: TGCGCCAGCAGCTTGTTGGGACAGGGACGGGGCTACACCTTC
CDR3 protein: CASSLLGQGRGYTF

J gene: TRBJ2-7
clone size: many
V gene: TRBV29-1
D gene: TRBD2
CDR3 DNA: TGCAGCGCCGCGGGGGGACTAGAGGGTGAGCAGTACTTC
CDR3 protein: CSAAGGLEGEQYF

J gene: TRBJ2-2
clone size: many
V gene: TRBV27
D gene: NA
CDR3 DNA: TGTGCCAGCAGTTTACTCCAGAACACCGGGGAGCTGTTTTTT
CDR3 protein: CASSLLQNTGELFF

J gene: TRBJ1-4
clone size: many
V gene: TRBV12-3/TRBV12-4
D gene: NA
CDR3 DNA: TGTGCCAGCACCCCCGATGGGCCTGGGGAAAAACTGTTTTTT
CDR3 protein: CASTPDGPGEKLFF

J gene: TRBJ2-7
clone size: few
V gene: TRBV27
D gene: TRBD2
CDR3 DNA: TGTGCCAGCAGTGAACCGGGACTAGCGAAGGAGCAGTACTTC
CDR3 protein: CASSEPGLAKEQYF

J gene: TRBJ1-1
clone size: NA
V gene: TRBV4-1
D gene: NA
CDR3 DNA: TGCGCCAGCAGCCGAGGAGGATTGTCGAACACTGAAGCTTTCTTT
CDR3 protein: CASSRGGLSNTEAFF

J gene: TRBJ2-3
clone size: many
V gene: TRBV20-1
D gene: NA
CDR3 DNA: TGCAGTGCTAGCCGAGCGGGGCAGTATTTT
CDR3 protein: CSASRAGQYF

J gene: TRBJ2-7
clone size: NA
V gene: TRBV7-9
D gene: NA
CDR3 DNA: TGTGCCAGCAGCCCGAAGGTCTCCTACGAGCAGTACTTC
CDR3 protein: CASSPKVSYEQYF

J gene: TRBJ1-1
clone size: NA
V gene: TRBV27
D gene: NA
CDR3 DNA: TGTGCCAGCAGTTTATATCAGGGGCGGAACACTGAAGCTTTCTTT
CDR3 protein: CASSLYQGRNTEAFF

J gene: TRBJ2-1
clone size: few
V gene: TRBV12-3/TRBV12-4
D gene: TRBD2
CDR3 DNA: TGTGCCGTCCAGACTAGCGGGAGCCCTAATGAGCAGTTCTTC
CDR3 protein: CAVQTSGSPNEQFF

J gene: TRBJ2-2
clone size: many
V gene: TRBV5-5
D gene: NA
CDR3 DNA: TGTGCCAGCAGCTTGGCCCGGGAGCCCGGGGAGCTGTTTTTT
CDR3 protein: CASSLAREPGELFF

J gene: TRBJ1-4
clone size: NA
V gene: TRBV27
D gene: NA
CDR3 DNA: TGTGCCAGCAGATCTCTTACCACCGAGGAAAAACTGTTTTTT
CDR3 protein: CASRSLTTEEKLFF

J gene: TRBJ2-2
clone size: few
V gene: TRBV3-1
D gene: NA
CDR3 DNA: TGTGCCAGCAGCCTTGGACCCTCGGGCCGCGGGGAGCTGTTTTTT
CDR3 protein: CASSLGPSGRGELFF

J gene: TRBJ1-5
clone size: few
V gene: TRBV18
D gene: TRBD1
CDR3 DNA: TGTGCCAGCTCACTGGAAGGGGGCCACAATCAGCCCCAGCATTTT
CDR3 protein: CASSLEGGHNQPQHF

J gene: TRBJ1-2
clone size: many
V gene: TRBV3-1
D gene: NA
CDR3 DNA: TGTGCCAGCAGTCCGGGGTTGAGTGGCTACACCTTC
CDR3 protein: CASSPGLSGYTF

J gene: TRBJ2-1
clone size: NA
V gene: TRBV3-1
D gene: TRBD2
CDR3 DNA: TGTGCCAGCAGCCAAACCCCGGGACTAGCGGCCTACAATGAGCAGTTCTTC
CDR3 protein: CASSQTPGLAAYNEQFF